Below, one TCR beta chain is given with its context. The target antigen is unknown. The data were taken from a study of OX40 agonist ivuxolimab in advanced cancers. Turning to the study itself: Patients with hepatocellular carcinoma, melanoma, renal cell or head and neck cancer made up the dose-escalation patients.

Data came from immunoSEQ multiplex PCR; TCRdb stores just in-frame clones and leaves some out. The data show tens of thousands of clones, 75% to 85% seen once. Study-level points and caveats: Also present in some nonresponders was a low level of normalized T-cell clonal expansion. Expanded peripheral T cells had an undetermined antigen specificity.

The sample in question was CD4+ or CD8+ T cells sorted from blood, obtained in a trial of the OX40 agonist ivuxolimab. This clonotype was obtained from an adult with an advanced solid tumor such as melanoma, head and neck, liver or kidney cancer.

This chain's CDR3 is CASSPSGGSTDTQYF. The CDR3 nucleotides read TGTGCCAGCAGTCCTAGCGGGGGGAGCACAGATACGCAGTATTTT. This chain uses TRBV13 with TRBJ2-3; the match to TRBD2 covers 11 bases. CDR1 and CDR2 from the germline V gene are PRHDT and FYEKMQ (reference sequence). The J segment lost 0 bases and the V segment lost 6 bases, leaving 2 bases of the junction unmatched. CDR3 size: 15 residues.